This T cell receptor (beta chain) was retrieved from a study of shared clonotypes between healthy human individuals. CDR3 length: 16 residues. Germline CDR1 is MNHNY and CDR2 is SVGAGI (reference sequence). J was trimmed by 4 bases and V by 4 bases; bases with no gene match: 9. It was 150 to 200 ng DNA, 31,000 or so T cell genomes, that sorted-subset replicate PCRs used. The table came from immunoSEQ multiplex PCR; TCRdb's copy has only in-frame clones and leaves some out. The profile shows about 2 million clones, about 95% of them singletons. About this clone: The antigen is unknown.

The naive CD8 population came from CD45RO-negative cells selected for CCR7, without terminally differentiated effector memory CD45RA+ cells. All of the donors resided in Nashville, Tennessee, and each was a Caucasian adult. Study observations and caveats: Deeper or shallower sequencing was expected to change how clonotypes are shared among donors. In a few donors, approximately 5% of naive CD4 clonotypes appeared in common.

The specimen was naive CD8+ T cells sorted from blood. The origin of this receptor is a man between 18 and 35 years old in good health. This chain joins TRBV6-6 and TRBJ2-1, with 8 bases that match TRBD2. The CDR3 is CASSSPERGTYNEQFF. The CDR3 bases are TGTGCCAGCAGTTCCCCTGAGCGGGGGACGTACAATGAGCAGTTCTTC.